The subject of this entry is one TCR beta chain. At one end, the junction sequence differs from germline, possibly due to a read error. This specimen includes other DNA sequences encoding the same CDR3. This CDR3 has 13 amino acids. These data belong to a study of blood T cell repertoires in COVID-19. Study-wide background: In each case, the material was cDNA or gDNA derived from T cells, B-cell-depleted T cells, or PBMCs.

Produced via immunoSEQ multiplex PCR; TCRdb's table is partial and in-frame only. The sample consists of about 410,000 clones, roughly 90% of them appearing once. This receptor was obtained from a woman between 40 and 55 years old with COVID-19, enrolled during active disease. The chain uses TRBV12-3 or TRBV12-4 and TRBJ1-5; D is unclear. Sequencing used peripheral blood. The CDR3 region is CASSLAEEEPQHF. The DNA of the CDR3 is TGTGCCAGCAGTTTAGCGGAAGAGGAGCCTCAGCATTTT.